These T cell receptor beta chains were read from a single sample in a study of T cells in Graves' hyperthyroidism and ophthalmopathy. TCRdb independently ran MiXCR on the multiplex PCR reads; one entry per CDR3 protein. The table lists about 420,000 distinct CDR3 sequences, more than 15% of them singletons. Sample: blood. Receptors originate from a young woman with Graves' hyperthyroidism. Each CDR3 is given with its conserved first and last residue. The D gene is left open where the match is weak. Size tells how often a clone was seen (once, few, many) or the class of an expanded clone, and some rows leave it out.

CDR3aa: CSVYGGWGDTEAFF
CDR3nt: TGCAGCGTTTACGGGGGTTGGGGAGACACTGAAGCTTTCTTT
v_gene: TRBV29-1
j_gene: TRBJ1-1
abundance: few
d_gene: -

CDR3aa: CSVEDPREGRETQYF
CDR3nt: TGCAGCGTTGAAGATCCCCGGGAGGGCCGAGAGACCCAGTACTTC
v_gene: TRBV29-1
j_gene: TRBJ2-5
abundance: many
d_gene: TRBD2

CDR3aa: CASSFPNDRRDGYTF
CDR3nt: TGTGCCAGCAGCTTTCCAAACGACAGGCGGGATGGCTACACCTTC
v_gene: TRBV5-4
j_gene: TRBJ1-2
abundance: many
d_gene: -

CDR3aa: CASSPWTSGSTDTQYF
CDR3nt: TGTGCCAGTAGTCCATGGACTAGCGGGAGCACAGATACGCAGTATTTT
v_gene: TRBV19
j_gene: TRBJ2-3
abundance: -
d_gene: TRBD2

CDR3aa: CAIRYGEEQYF
CDR3nt: TGTGCCATCAGGTATGGAGAGGAGCAGTACTTC
v_gene: TRBV10-3
j_gene: TRBJ2-7
abundance: many
d_gene: -

CDR3aa: CASSLYPATDTQYF
CDR3nt: TGTGCCAGCAGTTTATACCCGGCTACAGATACGCAGTATTTT
v_gene: TRBV27
j_gene: TRBJ2-3
abundance: many
d_gene: -

CDR3aa: CASRQGGPYGYTF
CDR3nt: TGTGCCAGCAGGCAAGGGGGACCGTATGGCTACACCTTC
v_gene: TRBV2
j_gene: TRBJ1-2
abundance: many
d_gene: -

CDR3aa: CASSKQGYKQFF
CDR3nt: TGTGCCAGCAGCAAGCAGGGCTATAAGCAGTTCTTC
v_gene: TRBV11-2
j_gene: TRBJ2-1
abundance: once
d_gene: -

CDR3aa: CASSLDSNYGYTF
CDR3nt: TGTGCCAGCAGCCTCGACAGTAACTATGGCTACACCTTC
v_gene: TRBV7-3
j_gene: TRBJ1-2
abundance: many
d_gene: -

CDR3aa: CASSHLGGGNEQYF
CDR3nt: TGCGCCAGCAGCCATCTCGGGGGCGGCAACGAGCAGTACTTC
v_gene: TRBV4-1
j_gene: TRBJ2-7
abundance: -
d_gene: -

CDR3aa: CAISSGTSGIRTYNEQFF
CDR3nt: TGTGCCATCAGTTCCGGGACTAGCGGGATCCGAACCTACAATGAGCAGTTCTTC
v_gene: TRBV10-3
j_gene: TRBJ2-1
abundance: -
d_gene: TRBD2

CDR3aa: CASSSAGRDTGELFF
CDR3nt: TGTGCCAGCAGTTCGGCGGGGCGCGACACCGGGGAGCTGTTTTTT
v_gene: TRBV28
j_gene: TRBJ2-2
abundance: many
d_gene: -

CDR3aa: CASSLGRVYGYTF
CDR3nt: TGTGCCAGCAGCCTAGGGAGGGTCTATGGCTACACCTTC
v_gene: TRBV11-2
j_gene: TRBJ1-2
abundance: many
d_gene: -

CDR3aa: CASSYVTGEGEDTQYF
CDR3nt: TGTGCCAGCAGTTACGTGACGGGAGAAGGAGAAGATACGCAGTATTTT
v_gene: TRBV6-2/TRBV6-3
j_gene: TRBJ2-3
abundance: many
d_gene: -

CDR3aa: CSATTGFGTDTQYF
CDR3nt: TGCAGTGCTACTACAGGATTTGGGACAGATACGCAGTATTTT
v_gene: TRBV20-1
j_gene: TRBJ2-3
abundance: -
d_gene: -

CDR3aa: CASRRDLNTEAFF
CDR3nt: TGTGCCAGCAGAAGGGACCTGAACACTGAAGCTTTCTTT
v_gene: TRBV6-1
j_gene: TRBJ1-1
abundance: many
d_gene: -

CDR3aa: CASSRGLADGGELFF
CDR3nt: TGTGCCAGCAGCCGGGGACTAGCGGATGGCGGGGAGCTGTTTTTT
v_gene: TRBV3-1
j_gene: TRBJ2-2
abundance: many
d_gene: TRBD2

CDR3aa: CASSLGSGQNNQPQHF
CDR3nt: TGTGCCAGCAGCTTGGGATCTGGTCAGAACAATCAGCCCCAGCATTTT
v_gene: TRBV5-6
j_gene: TRBJ1-5
abundance: many
d_gene: -

CDR3aa: CASSSLGQGNQPQHF
CDR3nt: TGTGCCAGCAGTTCCCTAGGACAGGGCAATCAGCCCCAGCATTTT
v_gene: TRBV6-2/TRBV6-3
j_gene: TRBJ1-5
abundance: many
d_gene: TRBD1

CDR3aa: CASSSPGTAQETQYF
CDR3nt: TGTGCCAGTAGTTCCCCCGGGACCGCCCAAGAGACCCAGTACTTC
v_gene: TRBV19
j_gene: TRBJ2-5
abundance: -
d_gene: -

CDR3aa: CASSTPLGSYNEQFF
CDR3nt: TGTGCCAGTAGTACACCCCTCGGGAGCTACAATGAGCAGTTCTTC
v_gene: TRBV19
j_gene: TRBJ2-1
abundance: -
d_gene: -

CDR3aa: CASSLGRARETQYF
CDR3nt: TGTGCCAGCAGTCTCGGAAGGGCCCGAGAGACCCAGTACTTC
v_gene: TRBV12-3/TRBV12-4
j_gene: TRBJ2-5
abundance: -
d_gene: -

CDR3aa: CASSPTGTSLHF
CDR3nt: TGTGCCAGCAGTCCGACCGGGACATCCCTCCACTTT
v_gene: TRBV11-3
j_gene: TRBJ1-6
abundance: many
d_gene: -

CDR3aa: CASSPNDAGLSAEAFF
CDR3nt: TGTGCCAGCAGTCCGAATGACGCTGGGCTATCCGCTGAAGCTTTCTTT
v_gene: TRBV2
j_gene: TRBJ1-1
abundance: -
d_gene: -

CDR3aa: CSARDRVGARGGEQFF
CDR3nt: TGCAGTGCTAGAGATCGTGTCGGCGCCCGGGGAGGGGAGCAGTTCTTC
v_gene: TRBV20-1
j_gene: TRBJ2-1
abundance: many
d_gene: TRBD2

CDR3aa: CASSLGGDRQWYGYTF
CDR3nt: TGTGCCAGCAGCTTAGGCGGGGACAGGCAATGGTATGGCTACACCTTC
v_gene: TRBV13
j_gene: TRBJ1-2
abundance: few
d_gene: TRBD1

CDR3aa: CASSRTQGTSNQPQHF
CDR3nt: TGTGCCAGCAGTCGTACTCAGGGAACTAGCAATCAGCCCCAGCATTTT
v_gene: TRBV6-1
j_gene: TRBJ1-5
abundance: many
d_gene: -

CDR3aa: CASSLGDRVHGYTF
CDR3nt: TGTGCCAGCAGCTTGGGAGACAGGGTACATGGCTACACCTTC
v_gene: TRBV5-4
j_gene: TRBJ1-2
abundance: -
d_gene: TRBD1

CDR3aa: CASSAWTGSLETQYF
CDR3nt: TGTGCCAGCAGCGCCTGGACAGGGTCCCTTGAGACCCAGTACTTC
v_gene: TRBV7-9
j_gene: TRBJ2-5
abundance: many
d_gene: TRBD1

CDR3aa: CASSEGTGEQPQHF
CDR3nt: TGCGCCAGCAGTGAGGGGACAGGGGAACAGCCCCAGCATTTT
v_gene: TRBV10-1
j_gene: TRBJ1-5
abundance: -
d_gene: TRBD1

CDR3aa: CASSQYRGSYGYTF
CDR3nt: TGTGCCAGCAGCCAATACAGGGGGAGCTATGGCTACACCTTC
v_gene: TRBV14
j_gene: TRBJ1-2
abundance: few
d_gene: TRBD1

CDR3aa: CASSLYVTGGNSPLHF
CDR3nt: TGTGCCAGCAGTTTGTATGTGACAGGGGGGAATTCACCCCTCCACTTT
v_gene: TRBV28
j_gene: TRBJ1-6
abundance: many
d_gene: TRBD1

CDR3aa: CASSLLNSGGAYIYEQYF
CDR3nt: TGTGCCAGCAGTTTACTTAACAGCGGGGGGGCCTACATCTACGAGCAGTACTTC
v_gene: TRBV12-3/TRBV12-4
j_gene: TRBJ2-7
abundance: many
d_gene: TRBD2

CDR3aa: CASSRRDSYYGYTF
CDR3nt: TGTGCCAGCAGCAGGAGGGACTCCTACTATGGCTACACCTTC
v_gene: TRBV5-6
j_gene: TRBJ1-2
abundance: few
d_gene: -

CDR3aa: CSARGDTYEQYF
CDR3nt: TGCAGTGCCCGGGGGGACACCTACGAGCAGTACTTC
v_gene: TRBV20-1
j_gene: TRBJ2-7
abundance: many
d_gene: -